This T cell receptor (beta chain) was sequenced in a study of cytomegalovirus exposure and HLA in healthy donors. Looking at the study overall: Falling in the Caucasian-associated ancestry cluster were about 82% of around 370 genotyped donors. The study, taken as a whole, reports: CMV serostatus was the only recorded immune exposure for donors. Certain indistinguishable V segments, among them TRBV6-2 and TRBV6-3, were excluded.

Primers: 60 Vbeta forward and 13 Jbeta reverse. Sequenced by immunoSEQ multiplex PCR; TCRdb stores in-frame clones only, minus some. The profile shows about 94,000 clones, about 80% of them singletons. Details on this clone: What it recognizes is unknown.

The V end was cut by 4 bases, the J end by 2 bases, with 13 bases between. CDR3 size: 14 residues. Germline-derived CDR1 and CDR2 are SGHDT and YYEEEE. The gene calls are TRBV5-6 and TRBJ2-7; D unclear. The source of this sequence is a male donor in good health and CMV-seronegative. The sample was PBMCs. The CDR3 reads CASSPLSEPYEQYF. The CDR3, as DNA: TGTGCCAGCAGCCCCCTGAGTGAACCCTACGAGCAGTACTTC.